This paragraph covers one T cell receptor (beta chain) sequence. Its antigen is not known. Germline CDR1 reads SGHRS; CDR2 reads YFSETQ. The CDR3 is made up of 16 amino acids. V was clipped by 6 bases and J by 3 bases; unmatched bases: 8. This entry belongs to a study of blood T cells in healthy people across ages. About the study: Template switching picked up about one barcoded beta molecule for each two T cells. The study's findings and limits: The long-lived group displayed more naive CD4+ cells, plus higher diversity, than the aged donors did. Underestimates were what the diversity estimates from one million T cells were considered to be. Age advanced and TCR beta diversity per million T cells fell, roughly linearly.

Primers used in a second PCR of roughly 6 to 11 cycles were a sample-barcoded 5' primer and a J-beta primer mix. In TCRdb, the 5' RACE reads were re-called with MiXCR into one record per CDR3 protein. Altogether 380,000 or so distinct CDR3 sequences are present, approximately 47% being singletons, with the ten largest covering 45% to 65%. The source is a man aged 60 to 69 in good health. The sample comprised blood. The V gene is TRBV5-1, the J gene TRBJ2-1; 11 nucleotides align to TRBD2. CDR3 in amino acids: CASTRGGTSGYNEQFF. The CDR3, as DNA: TGCGCCAGCACCCGGGGCGGGACTAGCGGCTACAATGAGCAGTTCTTC.